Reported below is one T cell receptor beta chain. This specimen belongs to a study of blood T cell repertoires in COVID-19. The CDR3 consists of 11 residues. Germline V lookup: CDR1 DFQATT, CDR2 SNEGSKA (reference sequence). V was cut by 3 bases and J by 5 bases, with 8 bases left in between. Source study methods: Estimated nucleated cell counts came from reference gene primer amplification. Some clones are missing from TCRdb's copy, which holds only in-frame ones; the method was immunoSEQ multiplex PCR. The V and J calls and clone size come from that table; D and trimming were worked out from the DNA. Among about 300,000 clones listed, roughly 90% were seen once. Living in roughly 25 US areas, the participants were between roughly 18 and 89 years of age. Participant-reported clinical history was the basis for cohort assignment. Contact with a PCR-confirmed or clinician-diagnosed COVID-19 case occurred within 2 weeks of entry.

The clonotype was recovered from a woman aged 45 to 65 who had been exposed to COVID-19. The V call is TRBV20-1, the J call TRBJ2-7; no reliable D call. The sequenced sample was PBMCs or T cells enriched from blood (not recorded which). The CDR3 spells CSARATHEQYF. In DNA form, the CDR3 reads TGCAGTGCTAGGGCCACCCACGAGCAGTACTTC.